This T cell receptor beta chain was identified in a study of CD8 T cells in ankylosing spondylitis. Looked up from germline, CDR1 is ENHRY and CDR2 is SYGVKD. The ends lost 6 bases at V and 6 bases at J; junction bases unmatched: 12. The CDR3 has 15 amino acids. From the 5' RACE reads, TCRdb called clonotypes with MiXCR, one entry per CDR3 protein. Of some 250,000 distinct CDR3 sequences listed, more than 20% are singletons. The origin of this receptor is a male donor with ankylosing spondylitis or in good health (not recorded which). The sample comprised blood, either unsorted or a sorted T cell fraction (not recorded which). The genes are TRBV10-3 and TRBJ2-7, with 9 bases fitting TRBD2. This CDR3 reads CAIRPSGASEVEQYF. CDR3 in DNA: TGTGCCATCAGGCCTAGCGGGGCATCGGAGGTCGAGCAGTACTTC.